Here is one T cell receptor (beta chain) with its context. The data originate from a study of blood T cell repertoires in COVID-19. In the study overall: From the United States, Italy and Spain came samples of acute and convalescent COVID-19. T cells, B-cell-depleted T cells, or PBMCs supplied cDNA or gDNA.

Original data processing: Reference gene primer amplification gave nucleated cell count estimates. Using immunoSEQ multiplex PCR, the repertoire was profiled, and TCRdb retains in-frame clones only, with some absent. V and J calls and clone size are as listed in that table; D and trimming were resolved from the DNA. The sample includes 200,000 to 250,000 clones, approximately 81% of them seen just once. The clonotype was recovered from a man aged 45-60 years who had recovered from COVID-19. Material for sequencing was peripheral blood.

The DNA for the CDR3 is TGTGCCAGCAGTTTTTTTGCGGGAAACACCGGGGAGCTGTTTTTT. It encodes CASSFFAGNTGELFF. This rearrangement joins TRBV28 to TRBJ2-2; D may be TRBD2 (6 bases). There are 15 residues in the CDR3. V dropped 3 bases and J dropped 2 bases, with 10 bases sitting between them. Germline loops: CDR1 MDHEN, CDR2 SYDVKM.